This T cell receptor (beta chain) is drawn from a study of blood T cell repertoires in COVID-19. Across the study: T cells, B-cell-depleted T cells, or PBMCs provided the cDNA or gDNA that served as material.

Clones were sequenced by immunoSEQ multiplex PCR, and TCRdb holds only the in-frame ones, with some missing. The sample consists of 150,000 to 200,000 clones, around four fifths of them appearing once. Trimming took 5 bases from V and 6 from J; bases not matched to a gene: 10. Looked up from germline, CDR1 is SGHRS and CDR2 is YFSETQ. This CDR3 is 15 amino acids long. Participants were placed into cohorts based on the clinical history they reported. Sequenced sample: PBMCs or T cells enriched from blood (not recorded which). J is TRBJ2-1 and V is TRBV5-1; the match to TRBD1 covers 8 bases. The clonotype comes from a woman aged 50 to 65 in a cohort exposed to, infected with or recovered from COVID-19 (not recorded which). CDR3 coding DNA: TGCGCCAGCAGGACCAGGGGGCAGGGTAGCAATGAGCAGTTCTTC. This encodes CASRTRGQGSNEQFF.